This T cell receptor beta chain was identified during a study of blood T cell repertoires in COVID-19. As for the study in general: There were acute and convalescent COVID-19 samples, and they came from the United States, Italy and Spain. Nucleic acid was either cDNA or gDNA, and it came from T cells, B-cell-depleted T cells, or PBMCs.

Authors' methods: Estimation of nucleated cell counts was performed using reference gene primer amplification. Using immunoSEQ multiplex PCR, the repertoire was profiled, and TCRdb retains in-frame clones only, with some absent. V, J and clone size were drawn from that table, and D and trimming were deduced from the DNA. The table shows more than 200,000 clones, with about 80% occurring only once. Germline CDR1 and CDR2: SGHDN and FVKESK. The CDR3 extends over 17 amino acids. V gave up 0 bases and J gave up 5 bases; unmatched junction bases: 11. The chain is built from TRBV14 and TRBJ2-5; TRBD1 agrees at 8 bases. The sequence was collected from a woman aged 40 to 50 with active or convalescent COVID-19. The source material was peripheral blood. CDR3 nucleotide sequence: TGTGCCAGCAGCCAAGACTTTGGCGGGACAGGTTGGGAGACCCAGTACTTC. Its translation is CASSQDFGGTGWETQYF.